Reported below is one T cell receptor beta chain. The source of the sample is a study of blood T cell repertoires in COVID-19. As for the study in general: COVID-19 samples, acute and convalescent, were from the United States, Italy and Spain. T cells, B-cell-depleted T cells, or PBMCs supplied cDNA or gDNA.

In the authors' workflow: Estimates of nucleated cell counts were drawn from the amplification of reference gene primers. Generated by immunoSEQ multiplex PCR, the TCRdb table keeps only in-frame clones and is missing some. That table furnishes V, J and clone size, whereas the DNA furnished D and trimming. The sample comprises more than 110,000 clones, more than 65% of which are singletons, and around 12% rests with the top ten. The CDR3 runs 15 residues. Germline CDR1 and CDR2: LGHNA and YNFKEQ. V gave up 4 bases and J gave up 1 base; unmatched junction bases: 5. The sequencing sample was made of peripheral blood. V is TRBV4-2 and J is TRBJ2-7, with 9 bases aligning to TRBD1. This clonotype originated in an older man with acute or convalescent COVID-19. CDR3 protein: CASSRRTGASYEQYF. As DNA, the CDR3 is TGTGCCAGCAGCCGCAGGACAGGGGCGTCCTACGAGCAGTACTTC.